This T cell receptor beta chain was sequenced during a study of blood T cell repertoires in COVID-19 (dated by TCRdb to between 2020 and 2021). For the wider study: Samples covering the acute and convalescent phases of COVID-19 were provided by collaborators in the United States, Italy and Spain. The repertoires were released in a freely available public database intended as a resource for research on the immune response to SARS-CoV-2. Nearly every sample came with metadata listing a de-identified subject ID, COVID-19 status, age in years and sex. The prospective study material was composed of cDNA or gDNA derived from T cells, B-cell-depleted T cells, or PBMCs. The samples were drawn from the first 160 participants of the ongoing ImmuneRACE study and from 1,254 subjects provided by 6 global collaborators. Where available, HLA class I and class II types were taken from metadata supplied by the sample provider and were not determined by assay-based typing. Deeply sampled blood TCRbeta repertoires from subjects exposed to, actively infected with, or recovered from COVID-19 were included in the dataset. What the work shows at the level of the full study, not this receptor alone: How much clinical and demographic metadata was included differed by source and by participant, and the metadata was provided uncurated.

One collaborating source in Seattle enrolled patients while the patients were actively infected and followed the patients over time throughout the course of disease. Collaborating institutions collected whole blood in K2EDTA tubes following their own protocols. For TCRbeta analysis, collaborators shipped samples as frozen whole blood, isolated PBMCs, or DNA extracted from either of those sample types. As encoded in the germline V gene, CDR1 is SNHLY while CDR2 is FYNNEI. V has 4 bases trimmed and J has 6 bases trimmed; junction bases matching no gene number 0. The CDR3 measures 13 amino acids from cysteine to phenylalanine. Kept here is only the CDR3 DNA, which spans 39 bases and is read in frame from base 1. As concerns this clone: Its antigen is not yet known. Base quality data are lacking; no much larger clone is found one base away.

The immunoSEQ Assay, a bias-controlled multiplex PCR, was used to amplify TCRbeta CDR3 regions from genomic DNA. The authors' analysis ran thus. Within the assay, amplification of reference gene primers was used to estimate how many nucleated cells each sample contained. Sequence reads were collapsed and filtered to measure the absolute abundance of every unique TCRbeta CDR3 rearrangement. For each sample, productive Simpson clonality was calculated as the square root of Simpson's diversity index across productive rearrangements. Here the immuneACCESS table is served through TCRdb, limited to in-frame sequences with V and J called. Missing clones are a known gap in these copies; in checked studies unresolved V genes cover under half, and the rest lacks a known reason. V, J and clone size are taken as reported in that table, and D and trimming were inferred from the DNA itself. The sample has some 350,000 clones on record, roughly 90% of them singletons. Of the sample, approximately 3% falls within the top ten clones.

The chain links TRBV2 with TRBJ1-6, and TRBD1 aligns with 7 junction nucleotides. What was sequenced was peripheral blood. This sequence was found in a woman between 25 and 40 years old with COVID-19, enrolled during active disease. Read as DNA, the sequence is TGTGCCAGCAGTGGGGACAGTAATTCACCCCTCCACTTT. The encoded protein is CASSGDSNSPLHF.